Listed here are 32 T cell receptor beta chains from one sample, sequenced in a study of T-cell reconstitution after alpha-beta-depleted transplantation in children. During its preparation, the TCRbeta library received unique molecular identifiers. TCRdb independently ran MiXCR on the PCR reads; one entry per CDR3 protein. The sample yields 190,000 or so distinct CDR3 sequences, roughly 15% seen once. The sample consisted of PBMCs from the stem cell graft donor, taken from the stem cell graft. The origin of the receptors is a human donor who donated a stem cell graft to a child with acute lymphoblastic leukemia.

This clonotype has at least ten counts. The chain combines TRBV20-1 with TRBJ2-1; D unclear. The V and J ends lost 7 bases and 8 bases respectively, with 9 bases between them. This CDR3 comprises 10 residues. Per the germline V gene, CDR1 is DFQATT and CDR2 is SNEGSKA (reference sequence). CDR3 sequence reads: CSVIGDEQFF. CDR3 nucleotides: TGCAGTGTTATAGGAGATGAGCAGTTCTTC.

This clonotype was recorded a few times. This chain joins TRBV7-8 and TRBJ2-5, with TRBD1 as a possible D gene (5 bases). CDR3 length equals 12 residues. With 6 bases removed from V and 7 bases from J, the gap between germline ends came to 12 bases. Looked up from germline, CDR1 is SGHVS and CDR2 is FQNEAQ. CDR3 residues: CASSSPRGTQYF. The CDR3 DNA reads as TGTGCCAGCAGTTCTCCTAGGGGGACCCAGTACTTC.

This chain links TRBV7-9 with TRBJ2-1; no clear D. The V gene lost 5 bases and the J gene lost 5 bases, with 7 bases spanning the gap. This CDR3 is 12 amino acids long. The germline V gene encodes CDR1 SEHNR and CDR2 FQNEAQ (reference sequence). The CDR3 region has the DNA TGTGCCAGCAGCCATCTGAACAATGAGCAGTTCTTC. Translating gives CASSHLNNEQFF.

This clonotype showed up many times. The chain links TRBV20-1 to TRBJ2-7; D gene unclear. From germline, CDR1 is DFQATT and CDR2 SNEGSKA (reference sequence). The V end lost 2 bases, the J end lost 0 bases, and 5 bases lay between the germline ends. The length of the CDR3 is 12 residues. In nucleotides, the CDR3 is TGCAGTGCTAGACCTACCTCCTACGAGCAGTACTTC. It yields the protein CSARPTSYEQYF.

This clonotype was found many times. The chain employs TRBV24-1 and TRBJ2-1; 10 bases match TRBD2. The germline V gene encodes CDR1 KGHDR and CDR2 SFDVKD. After removal of 2 bases from V and 10 bases from J, the junction contained 4 bases not matched to a gene. The CDR3 contains 14 residues. CDR3 nucleotide sequence: TGTGCCACCAGTGATTCAACTAGCGGGATGGAGCAGTTCTTC. Residues: CATSDSTSGMEQFF.

J is TRBJ2-1 and V is TRBV28; D ambiguous. The CDR3 loop spans 13 amino acids. The germline V and J ends were trimmed by 11 bases and 5 bases, with 16 bases remaining between them. The germline V gene has CDR1 MDHEN and CDR2 SYDVKM. In DNA, the CDR3 is TGTGCCTCGGTGATGGATCTAAACAATGAGCAGTTCTTC. Translating it yields CASVMDLNNEQFF.

This clonotype was recorded many times. This chain joins TRBV29-1 and TRBJ2-5; TRBD2 matches at 14 bases. Per germline, CDR1 SQVTM and CDR2 ANQGSEA. The V gene end was trimmed by 6 bases and the J gene end by 5 bases; junction bases not matched to a gene: 11. The CDR3 contains 16 residues. The CDR3 loop is CSVVPGLAGDSETQYF. The CDR3 bases are TGCAGCGTGGTCCCGGGACTAGCGGGAGATTCGGAGACCCAGTACTTC.

This clonotype has ten or more counts. V and J are TRBV20-1 and TRBJ1-3; TRBD1 might be the D (6 bases). Trimming pared 0 bases from V and 4 bases from J, leaving 16 bases between. Germline loops: CDR1 DFQATT, CDR2 SNEGSKA (reference sequence). The CDR3 extends over 16 amino acids. The CDR3 here is CSARDFKGGVGNTIYF. The CDR3 coding sequence is TGCAGTGCTAGAGATTTTAAGGGGGGAGTAGGAAACACCATATATTTT.

V is TRBV11-2 and J is TRBJ2-3, with TRBD1 matching over 8 bases. The trim removed 5 bases at V and 2 bases at J, leaving 9 bases unmatched. The CDR3 length is 16 residues. Germline CDR1 SGHAT, CDR2 FQNNGV. CDR3 sequence (DNA): TGTGCCAGCAGCATCAACCCGGGACAGGTCACAGATACGCAGTATTTT. This gives the protein CASSINPGQVTDTQYF. Using reference TRBV11-2 and TRBJ2-3 for the parts outside the CDR3, the full variable domain is EAGVAQSPRYKIIEKRQSVAFWCNPISGHATLYWYQQILGQGPKLLIQFQNNGVVDDSQLPKDRFSAERLKGVDSTLKIQPAKLEDSAVYLCASSINPGQVTDTQYFGPGTRLTVL.

The rearrangement joins TRBV5-1 to TRBJ2-1; D is ambiguous. V lost 0 bases, J lost 9 bases, and 10 bases lay in between. Germline V gene data show CDR1 as SGHRS and CDR2 as YFSETQ. This CDR3 comprises 13 residues. CDR3: CASSLAKVGEQFF. The CDR3 coding sequence is TGCGCCAGCAGCTTGGCCAAGGTGGGTGAGCAGTTCTTC.

This clonotype was found many times. The genes are TRBV5-1 and TRBJ1-2; the D gene is possibly TRBD1 (5 bases). Per the germline V gene, CDR1 is SGHRS and CDR2 is YFSETQ. This CDR3 has 12 amino acids. The ends were cut back, 3 bases at V and 5 bases at J, with 8 bases in the middle. The CDR3 region is CASSSGTYGYTF. CDR3 nucleotide sequence: TGCGCCAGCAGCTCTGGGACTTATGGCTACACCTTC.

V is TRBV12-3 or TRBV12-4 and J is TRBJ1-6; D possibly corresponds to TRBD1 (6 bases). The CDR3 has 14 amino acids. V lost 7 bases, J lost 9 bases, and 16 bases lay in between. The chain's CDR3 is CASNVQGEGSPLHF. The CDR3 nucleotides are TGTGCCAGCAACGTACAGGGTGAGGGTTCACCCCTCCACTTT.

The V gene is TRBV5-4, the J gene TRBJ2-3; D is unclear. The CDR3 runs 14 residues. CDR1 is SGHNT, CDR2 YYREEE, per germline (reference sequence). V lost 2 bases, J lost 8 bases, and 15 bases lay in between. The CDR3 DNA reads TGTGCCAGCAGCTTCGACGTAGAGACGGGTACGCAGTATTTT. Translation: CASSFDVETGTQYF.

The gene calls are TRBV15 and TRBJ2-5; 12 nucleotides align to TRBD2. The CDR3 covers 16 residues. Germline values: CDR1 LNHNV, CDR2 YYDKDF (reference sequence). The ends lost 1 base at V and 1 base at J; junction bases unmatched: 1. In DNA, the CDR3 is TGTGCCACCAGCAGAGGACTAGCGGGAGTCCAAGAGACCCAGTACTTC. It specifies CATSRGLAGVQETQYF.

This clonotype was recorded at least ten times. The rearrangement uses TRBV5-1 and TRBJ2-6; 8 positions agree with TRBD1. The CDR3 is made up of 18 amino acids. Germline values: CDR1 SGHRS, CDR2 YFSETQ. J lost 0 bases, V lost 5 bases, and 10 bases had no gene match. The DNA for the CDR3 is TGCGCCAGCAGTAGTACCGGGACAGGAGTCTCTGGGGCCAACGTCCTGACTTTC. This codes for CASSSTGTGVSGANVLTF.

This clonotype was observed at least ten times. The V call is TRBV20-1, the J call TRBJ2-7; D remains ambiguous. Trimming took off 0 bases at V and 4 bases at J, with 4 bases between the two ends. Germline lookup yields CDR1 DFQATT and CDR2 SNEGSKA (reference sequence). The CDR3 runs to 11 residues. CDR3 loop: CSARDLYEQYF. The CDR3, as DNA: TGCAGTGCTAGAGATCTGTACGAGCAGTACTTC.

This clonotype has ten or more counts. The rearrangement uses TRBV5-6 and TRBJ2-4; D not certain. The V and J ends lost 0 bases and 9 bases respectively, with 7 bases between them. The germline CDR1 and CDR2 sequences are SGHDT and YYEEEE. The CDR3 length is 12 residues. CDR3 in DNA: TGTGCCAGCAGCTTGGCCTCGGGCATTCAGTACTTC. This codes for CASSLASGIQYF.

This clonotype was recorded at least ten times. The chain couples TRBV20-1 to TRBJ2-1; 8 bases fit TRBD2. The CDR3 is 13 amino acids. Germline V CDR1 and CDR2: DFQATT, SNEGSKA (reference sequence). J was trimmed by 10 bases and V by 3 bases; bases with no gene match: 8. The CDR3 reads CSASGLAPNEQFF. In nucleotides, the CDR3 is TGCAGTGCTAGTGGACTAGCACCCAACGAGCAGTTCTTC.

This clonotype was seen ten or more times. This chain connects TRBV29-1 to TRBJ2-7; 7 nucleotides agree with TRBD1. J was trimmed by 3 bases and V by 2 bases; bases with no gene match: 10. The CDR3 has 15 residues. Per the germline V gene, CDR1 is SQVTM and CDR2 is ANQGSEA. The CDR3 sequence: CSVERGEGAIYEQYF. The CDR3 DNA reads TGCAGCGTTGAAAGGGGCGAGGGGGCAATCTACGAGCAGTACTTC.

This clonotype was recorded many times. This rearrangement joins TRBV29-1 to TRBJ1-2, with D perhaps matching TRBD1 (6 bases). V lost 0 bases and J 0 bases, leaving 20 bases between the germline ends. The V gene's germline CDR1 is SQVTM and CDR2 ANQGSEA. This CDR3 has 18 amino acids. For the CDR3, the DNA is TGCAGCGTTGAAGATTTGGGAAATTTGGGGGACACTAACTATGGCTACACCTTC. It codes for CSVEDLGNLGDTNYGYTF.

In its sample, this clonotype was seen many times. The CDR3 is CASSLGTSRDEQFF. CDR3 nucleotides: TGTGCCAGCAGTTTAGGGACTAGCCGCGATGAGCAGTTCTTC. The chain employs TRBV27 and TRBJ2-1; TRBD2 matches at 9 bases. V was clipped by 2 bases and J by 8 bases; unmatched bases: 4. Germline CDR1 and CDR2: MNHEY and SMNVEV (reference sequence). The CDR3 is made up of 14 amino acids.

This clonotype was observed once. Germline and junction disagree at one end, which may indicate a read error. The chain couples TRBV6-1 to TRBJ2-2, with 8 bases matching TRBD2. This CDR3 has 15 amino acids. Per the germline V gene, CDR1 is MNHNS and CDR2 is SASEGT. The CDR3 is CASSATTSEPGDLFF. The DNA of the CDR3 is TGTGCCAGCAGTGCAACGACTAGCGAACCCGGGGATCTGTTTTTT.

This clonotype was detected a few times. J is TRBJ2-2 and V is TRBV7-9; D perhaps matches TRBD2 (6 bases). The germline gives CDR1 SEHNR, CDR2 FQNEAQ (reference sequence). The CDR3 is made up of 16 amino acids. Trimming took off 5 bases at V and 1 base at J, with 14 bases between the two ends. The CDR3 DNA follows: TGTGCCAGCAGCGCCTTAGGTAGCGGGAACACCGGGGAGCTGTTTTTT. Encoded protein: CASSALGSGNTGELFF. The whole variable domain, remainder taken from reference TRBV7-9 and TRBJ2-2, is DTGVSQNPRHKITKRGQNVTFRCDPISEHNRLYWYRQTLGQGPEFLTYFQNEAQLEKSRLLSDRFSAERPKGSFSTLEIQRTEQGDSAMYLCASSALGSGNTGELFFGEGSRLTVL.

This clonotype showed up many times. The chain uses TRBV29-1 and TRBJ1-1; D is unclear. The CDR3 has 12 amino acids. CDR1 SQVTM and CDR2 ANQGSEA come from the germline V gene. Deletions cut 4 bases from V and 1 base from J, with 7 bases between. CDR3 protein: CSVGTGNTEAFF. The DNA of the CDR3 is TGCAGCGTTGGGACGGGGAACACTGAAGCTTTCTTT.

This clonotype was observed at least ten times. The chain links TRBV7-9 to TRBJ2-2; no clear D gene. The germline V and J ends were trimmed by 5 bases and 5 bases, with 12 bases remaining between them. The CDR3 contains 14 residues. Looked up from germline, CDR1 is SEHNR and CDR2 is FQNEAQ (reference sequence). CDR3: CASSPLYLTGELFF. The CDR3 DNA is TGTGCCAGCAGCCCCCTCTACCTTACCGGGGAGCTGTTTTTT.

This clonotype has ten or more counts. The chain uses TRBV12-3 or TRBV12-4 and TRBJ1-2, with no clear D. The CDR3 totals 12 residues. The V and J ends lost 3 bases and 6 bases respectively, with 8 bases between them. CDR3 sequence reads: CASSFAGDGYTF. DNA for the CDR3: TGTGCCAGCAGTTTTGCAGGAGATGGCTACACCTTC.

This clonotype was counted many times. This sequence joins TRBV11-2 and TRBJ2-7; either TRBD1 or TRBD2 may supply D (5 bases each). CDR1 is SGHAT and CDR2 is FQNNGV in the germline V gene. Trimming shortened V by 1 base and J by 2 bases, and 15 bases separated the two germline ends. This CDR3 is 16 amino acids long. The CDR3 spells CASSLVISGPAYEQYF. The CDR3 coding sequence is TGTGCCAGCAGCTTAGTTATTTCGGGACCGGCCTACGAGCAGTACTTC.

This clonotype was recorded many times. This rearrangement joins TRBV5-1 to TRBJ1-1; maybe TRBD1 (5 bases). Trimming removed 4 bases from V and 4 bases from J, with 17 bases in between. The V gene's germline CDR1 is SGHRS and CDR2 YFSETQ. There are 15 residues in the CDR3. The CDR3 DNA is TGCGCCAGCAGCCGGGCCGGGGGGGACGGCACTGAAGCTTTCTTT. Amino acid sequence: CASSRAGGDGTEAFF.

This clonotype has at least ten counts. The rearrangement joins TRBV11-2 to TRBJ2-7, with 9 bases lining up with TRBD1. V dropped 0 bases and J dropped 5; count of bases not matched to a gene: 2. Per germline, CDR1 SGHAT and CDR2 FQNNGV. The CDR3 has 14 amino acids. CDR3 loop: CASSLEQGADEQYF. For the CDR3, the DNA is TGTGCCAGCAGCTTAGAACAGGGGGCCGACGAGCAGTACTTC.

The chain has TRBV12-3 or TRBV12-4 and TRBJ1-2, with TRBD1 matching 8 bases. V was clipped by 5 bases and J by 8 bases; unmatched bases: 7. CDR3 size: 13 residues. This CDR3 is CASSLGAGGGYTF. Written as DNA, the CDR3 is TGTGCCAGCAGTCTCGGGGCAGGGGGCGGCTACACCTTC.

This clonotype was picked up many times. The chain links TRBV20-1 to TRBJ2-1, with no clear D. The V end was cut by 5 bases, the J end by 8 bases, with 13 bases between. Germline V gene sequence: CDR1 DFQATT, CDR2 SNEGSKA (reference sequence). The CDR3 totals 12 residues. Here the CDR3 reads CSAPDQRYEQFF. In nucleotides, the CDR3 is TGCAGTGCTCCGGACCAGAGGTATGAGCAGTTCTTC.

There are many counts of this clonotype. The chain has TRBV29-1 and TRBJ2-5, with 7 bases aligning to TRBD1. The CDR3 is 16 residues long. Germline V gene data show CDR1 as SQVTM and CDR2 as ANQGSEA. V shed 4 bases, J shed 5 bases, and the junction held 16 bases outside the gene matches. The CDR3 DNA sequence: TGCAGCGTTGTGGTAGGCAGGGGGACAGTAAAGGAGACCCAGTACTTC. Translating gives CSVVVGRGTVKETQYF.